This TCR beta chain was sequenced in a study of blood T cells in healthy people across ages. Losses at the gene ends were 5 bases for V and 2 bases for J; bases not matched to a gene: 13. Per the germline V gene, CDR1 is SEHNR and CDR2 is FQNEAQ (reference sequence). The CDR3 runs to 17 residues. The second PCR ran about 7 to 12 cycles with a sample-barcoded 5' primer and J-beta primers. The authors tagged each cDNA molecule using a template-switch adaptor with 12 random nucleotides. No fewer than 2.5 million CDR3-containing paired-end reads came from each sample. MiXCR, run by TCRdb on the 5' RACE reads, gives a single entry per CDR3 protein. In the table there are about 1.6 million distinct CDR3 sequences, almost 35% of which are singletons. This clonotype was seen more than once but under ten times.

Material: blood. The chain is built from TRBV7-9 and TRBJ1-2, with 8 bases lining up with TRBD1. The TCR was taken from a woman aged 30 to 39 in good health. The CDR3 region is CASSPPERQGQNYGYTF. CDR3 bases: TGTGCCAGCAGCCCACCCGAAAGACAGGGGCAGAACTATGGCTACACCTTC.